Below are 12 T cell receptor beta chains sequenced from a single sample in a study of blood T cell repertoires in COVID-19 (dated by TCRdb to 2020 to 2022). Preparation of the library involved the immunoSEQ multiplex PCR assay. The table comes from immuneACCESS by way of TCRdb, which keeps in-frame sequences with V and J called. Part of the clones is missing from these tables; in studies checked, under half for an unresolved V gene and the rest for unknown reasons. For this sample the table gives a few hundred thousand clones, of which about 83% were detected only once. The top ten clones comprise about 8% of the sample. Sequenced: peripheral blood. The receptor source for this set is a woman between 45 and 60 years old with acute or convalescent COVID-19.

The chain couples TRBV9 to TRBJ1-5; D is uncertain. Germline CDR1 is SGDLS and CDR2 is YYNGEE. CDR3 size: 13 residues. Between the trimmed V and J ends, which lost 2 bases and 3 bases, there was a span of 6 bases. The CDR3 DNA reads TGTGCCAGCAGCGTGGGCAACAATCAGCCCCAGCATTTT. It specifies CASSVGNNQPQHF.

The chain recombines TRBV3-1 (or the pseudogene TRBV3-2) with TRBJ2-7; possible D gene TRBD1, 7 bases. The CDR3 has 15 amino acids. V was clipped by 4 bases and J by 3 bases, with 16 bases between them. Germline CDR1 and CDR2: LGHDT and YNNKEL (reference sequence). The CDR3 DNA reads TGTGCCAGCAGCCCCCCCGGGGGACAGAACTACGAGCAGTACTTC. Its protein product is CASSPPGGQNYEQYF.

This clone occurred a few times. The rearrangement joins TRBV10-3 to TRBJ1-2; possibly TRBD1 for D (6 bases). The CDR3 covers 16 residues. The V and J ends lost 6 bases and 4 bases respectively, with 21 bases between them. CDR1 and CDR2 from the germline V gene are ENHRY and SYGVKD. CDR3 in DNA: TGTGCCATCAGGGAGGAACTAACAGGGATATTCTATGGCTACACCTTC. Translated: CAIREELTGIFYGYTF.

The gene calls are TRBV11-2 and TRBJ2-2, with D hard to call. This CDR3 has 15 amino acids. The V gene lost 0 bases and the J gene lost 5 bases, with 10 bases spanning the gap. Germline lookup yields CDR1 SGHAT and CDR2 FQNNGV. The CDR3 nucleotides read TGTGCCAGCAGCTTAGATCATAGTCAAACCGGGGAGCTGTTTTTT. This codes for CASSLDHSQTGELFF.

The CDR3 DNA is TGTGCCAGCAGTACCCCCGGGACAGGGGGCGCATATGGCTACACCTTC. Translated: CASSTPGTGGAYGYTF. This chain uses TRBV6-2 or TRBV6-3 with TRBJ1-2, with 12 positions matching TRBD1. Looked up from germline, CDR1 is MNHEY and CDR2 is SVGEGT. The V gene end was trimmed by 5 bases and the J gene end by 5 bases; junction bases not matched to a gene: 9. This CDR3 has 16 amino acids.

The chain carries TRBV9 and TRBJ1-1; D remains ambiguous. Trimming stripped 3 bases from V and 4 bases from J, with 13 bases between. Germline assignment: CDR1 SGDLS and CDR2 YYNGEE. There are 14 residues in the CDR3. The CDR3 is CASSGGDFVTEAFF. The CDR3 nucleotides are TGTGCCAGCAGCGGAGGAGACTTCGTCACTGAAGCTTTCTTT. Using reference TRBV9 and TRBJ1-1 for the parts outside the CDR3, the full variable domain is DSGVTQTPKHLITATGQRVTLRCSPRSGDLSVYWYQQSLDQGLQFLIQYYNGEERAKGNILERFSAQQFPDLHSELNLSSLELGDSALYFCASSGGDFVTEAFFGQGTRLTVV.

CDR3 DNA sequence: TGCGCCAGCAGCCAAGCAGGTTTGCGGGGGAACACCGGGGAGCTGTTTTTT. Its protein is CASSQAGLRGNTGELFF. The V call is TRBV4-3, the J call TRBJ2-2, with D perhaps matching TRBD2 (6 bases). There are 17 residues in the CDR3. Trimming pared 1 base from V and 1 base from J, leaving 13 bases between. The germline V gene has CDR1 LGHNA and CDR2 YSLEER.

The V and J genes are TRBV5-1 and TRBJ1-1; no reliable D call. CDR3 length: 14 residues. Per the germline V gene, CDR1 is SGHRS and CDR2 is YFSETQ. The ends were cut back, 4 bases at V and 3 bases at J, with 13 bases in the middle. The CDR3: CASSLPSRDTEAFF. The CDR3 DNA sequence: TGCGCCAGCAGCCTACCCTCGAGGGACACTGAAGCTTTCTTT.

This clone was counted once. The chain combines TRBV7-7 with TRBJ2-5; 7 bases fit TRBD1. Germline CDR1 reads SSHAT; CDR2 reads FNYEAQ (reference sequence). The V and J ends lost 2 bases and 5 bases, in that order; junction bases with no gene match: 8. The CDR3 extends over 15 amino acids. The CDR3 spells CASSLTGVEEETQYF. CDR3 coding DNA: TGTGCCAGCAGCTTAACAGGGGTTGAGGAGGAGACCCAGTACTTC.

This clone was counted a single time. This sequence joins TRBV7-2 and TRBJ1-1; no clear D gene. Trimming left V 0 bases short and J 1 base short, with 3 bases between. Germline V CDR1 and CDR2: SGHTA, FQGNSA. There are 13 residues in the CDR3. CDR3 amino acids: CASSLAGNTEAFF. The CDR3 DNA follows: TGTGCCAGCAGCTTAGCCGGGAACACTGAAGCTTTCTTT.

The chain joins TRBV6-5 to TRBJ2-5; TRBD1 agrees at 9 bases. This CDR3 contains 13 residues. Germline-derived CDR1 and CDR2 are MNHEY and SVGAGI. V dropped 5 bases and J dropped 5; count of bases not matched to a gene: 3. The CDR3 spells CASSRGTGETQYF. For the CDR3, the DNA is TGTGCCAGCAGTAGAGGGACAGGGGAGACCCAGTACTTC.

This clone was observed a single time. The V call is TRBV15, the J call TRBJ2-3; D uncertain. The V and J ends lost 0 bases and 6 bases respectively, with 7 bases between them. CDR1 is LNHNV and CDR2 is YYDKDF in the germline V gene (reference sequence). There are 13 residues in the CDR3. CDR3 nucleotides: TGTGCCACCAGCAGAGATTTTATGGATACGCAGTATTTT. This codes for CATSRDFMDTQYF.